The 15 T cell receptor beta chains below all came from one sample that was sequenced in a study of Ad26.COV2.S vaccination and SARS-CoV-2 variants. The treatment denotes: around 19 received Ad26.COV2.S at low or high dose, single or two shots; 5 received placebo; per-sample allocation not given. Samples were taken on day 63 after the first vaccine or placebo injection. Clones were read by immunoSEQ multiplex PCR, and TCRdb kept only the in-frame ones, dropping some. The sample holds about 320,000 clones, more than 70% seen once. Sequenced material: peripheral blood, taken in a trial of Ad26.COV2.S vaccine versus placebo. Source of these receptors: a person between 18 and 65 years old who received the Ad26.COV2.S COVID-19 vaccine or a placebo.

The gene calls are TRBV7-9 and TRBJ2-4; either TRBD1 or TRBD2 may fit D (5 bases each). V lost 3 bases to trimming and J lost 1 base, with 13 bases between them. The germline V gene encodes CDR1 SEHNR and CDR2 FQNEAQ (reference sequence). The CDR3 is made up of 16 amino acids. DNA for the CDR3: TGTGCCAGCAGCTTGTTGTCAGGGACGGCCAAAAACATTCAGTACTTC. Its protein is CASSLLSGTAKNIQYF.

This rearrangement joins TRBV6-5 to TRBJ1-6; no firm D call. V lost 6 bases, J lost 5 bases, and 14 bases lay in between. Germline V gene sequence: CDR1 MNHEY, CDR2 SVGAGI. This CDR3 comprises 15 residues. DNA of the CDR3: TGTGCCAGCAGAGCCCCGGGGTTGGATAATTCACCCCTCCACTTT. Translation gives CASRAPGLDNSPLHF.

The rearrangement uses TRBV6-5 and TRBJ1-1; D remains unclear. The V and J ends lost 2 bases and 6 bases respectively, with 13 bases between them. Germline CDR1 and CDR2: MNHEY and SVGAGI. CDR3 length: 14 residues. Here the CDR3 DNA reads TGTGCCAGCAGTTACGGGCAAGAGGGCGCTGAAGCTTTCTTT. Amino acid sequence: CASSYGQEGAEAFF.

The rearrangement joins TRBV4-3 to TRBJ2-7, with TRBD1 identical over 7 bases. The germline gives CDR1 LGHNA, CDR2 YSLEER. The CDR3 covers 15 residues. V shed 0 bases, J shed 6 bases, and the junction held 8 bases outside the gene matches. Written as DNA, the CDR3 is TGCGCCAGCAGCCAAGATACGACAGGGCCTGGCGAGCAGTACTTC. Its translation: CASSQDTTGPGEQYF.

The chain joins TRBV25-1 to TRBJ1-1; weak D call: TRBD1 (5 bases). CDR1 MGHDK and CDR2 SYGVNS come from the germline V gene. Trimming removed 5 bases from V and 0 bases from J, with 13 bases in between. The length of the CDR3 is 15 residues. The CDR3 protein is CASSQRGQMNTEAFF. Written as DNA, the CDR3 is TGTGCCAGCAGTCAAAGGGGCCAAATGAACACTGAAGCTTTCTTT.

This chain uses TRBV25-1 with TRBJ1-2; TRBD1 aligns across 10 bases. V trimming: 5 bases; J trimming: 6 bases; junction bases outside the gene matches: 6. CDR3 length equals 14 residues. Germline CDR1 and CDR2: MGHDK and SYGVNS. As DNA, the CDR3 is TGTGCCAGCAGTAATGCGGACAGGGGGAATGGCTACACCTTC. Its protein is CASSNADRGNGYTF.

This clone appeared a single time. The V gene is TRBV9, the J gene TRBJ2-4; 8 bases are shared with TRBD2. CDR1 SGDLS and CDR2 YYNGEE come from the germline V gene. The CDR3 contains 17 residues. V gave up 0 bases and J gave up 7 bases; unmatched junction bases: 12. The CDR3 protein is CASSVDIAGKRGNIQYF. DNA for the CDR3: TGTGCCAGCAGCGTAGATATAGCGGGGAAGAGGGGGAACATTCAGTACTTC.

This rearrangement joins TRBV3-1 (or the pseudogene TRBV3-2) to TRBJ1-5; D gene unclear. The ends were cut back, 0 bases at V and 3 bases at J, with 12 bases in the middle. The CDR3 contains 16 residues. Germline V gives CDR1 LGHDT, CDR2 YNNKEL (reference sequence). The CDR3 nucleotides read TGTGCCAGCAGCCAAGATCTCCAGGCTCCCAATCAGCCCCAGCATTTT. This gives the protein CASSQDLQAPNQPQHF.

In this sample, this clone turned up once. The DNA for the CDR3 is TGTGCCAGCAGCTTGTTTAAGGGTCGGATCACTGAAGCTTTCTTT. It yields the protein CASSLFKGRITEAFF. The chain links TRBV11-2 to TRBJ1-1; D ambiguous. The CDR3 has 15 amino acids. The V and J ends lost 3 bases and 4 bases respectively, with 15 bases between them. Germline V gene data show CDR1 as SGHAT and CDR2 as FQNNGV.

The chain employs TRBV5-1 and TRBJ2-1; D remains ambiguous. CDR1 and CDR2 (germline): SGHRS, YFSETQ. There are 17 residues in the CDR3. With 0 bases removed from V and 1 base from J, the gap between germline ends came to 14 bases. CDR3 sequence reads: CASSLDQKAVSYNEQFF. The CDR3 coding sequence is TGCGCCAGCAGCTTGGATCAGAAAGCCGTTTCCTACAATGAGCAGTTCTTC.

The gene calls are TRBV5-8 and TRBJ2-2, with D possibly TRBD1 on 5 matching bases. Germline loops: CDR1 SGHTS, CDR2 YDEGEE. The CDR3 has 14 residues. Trimming cost V 6 bases and J 3 bases, with 12 bases left between them. This chain's CDR3 is CASTRSRDTGELFF. Here the CDR3 DNA reads TGTGCCAGCACCCGGTCCAGGGACACCGGGGAGCTGTTTTTT.

The rearrangement uses TRBV5-4 and TRBJ1-2; D unresolved. The CDR3 spans 14 residues. Trimming cost V 4 bases and J 5 bases, with 15 bases left between them. In germline, CDR1 is SGHNT, CDR2 YYREEE (reference sequence). The DNA of the CDR3 is TGTGCCAGCAGCCCTGCTGGGCAGGAGTATGGCTACACCTTC. Translated: CASSPAGQEYGYTF.

J is TRBJ2-2 and V is TRBV9, with D unclear. Germline-derived CDR1 and CDR2 are SGDLS and YYNGEE. The ends were cut back, 4 bases at V and 2 bases at J, with 12 bases in the middle. This CDR3 is 15 amino acids long. The CDR3 loop reads CASSPGMSNTGELFF. CDR3 bases: TGTGCCAGCAGCCCCGGTATGTCAAACACCGGGGAGCTGTTTTTT.

The V gene is TRBV30, the J gene TRBJ2-7; maybe TRBD1 (6 bases). Germline-derived CDR1 and CDR2 are GTSNPN and SVGIG (reference sequence). With 4 bases removed from V and 3 bases from J, the gap between germline ends came to 13 bases. The CDR3 loop spans 13 amino acids. DNA of the CDR3: TGTGCCTGGACAGGGGATAAGTACTACGAGCAGTACTTC. This sequence encodes CAWTGDKYYEQYF.

The rearrangement links TRBV5-1 to TRBJ2-1; D assignment may be TRBD1 or TRBD2 (6 bases each). The CDR3 has 11 residues. Trimming stripped 2 bases from V and 14 bases from J, with 11 bases between. Germline V lookup: CDR1 SGHRS, CDR2 YFSETQ. This chain's CDR3 is CASSLGGLKFF. The CDR3, as DNA: TGCGCCAGCAGCTTAGGGGGGCTGAAGTTCTTC.